What follows are 21 T cell receptor beta chains derived from one specimen sequenced in a study of CD8+ T cells in alopecia areata. RNA extraction and reverse transcription yielded cDNA as sequencing template. The table came from immunoSEQ multiplex PCR; TCRdb's copy has only in-frame clones and leaves some out. Seen here are about 98,000 clones, under 45% observed once, and the top ten hold 0.75% to 0.9%. The sample taken for sequencing was CD4+ T cells sorted from blood. The source is a human donor with alopecia areata.

A few counts support this clone. The chain uses TRBV29-1 and TRBJ2-4; D possibly matches TRBD1 or TRBD2 (5 bases each). The CDR3 covers 14 residues. Germline lookup yields CDR1 SQVTM and CDR2 ANQGSEA. The ends were cut back, 6 bases at V and 3 bases at J, with 15 bases in the middle. The DNA for the CDR3 is TGCAGCGTGGTGGGGAGACAGAACAAAAACATTCAGTACTTC. This encodes CSVVGRQNKNIQYF.

V usage is TRBV28 and J usage is TRBJ2-3, with 7 bases aligning to TRBD2. The germline gives CDR1 MDHEN, CDR2 SYDVKM. V dropped 9 bases and J dropped 1; count of bases not matched to a gene: 7. The CDR3 contains 14 residues. CDR3 amino acids: CASIAAGGTDTQYF. The CDR3 DNA reads as TGTGCCAGTATTGCGGCGGGAGGCACAGATACGCAGTATTTT.

This sequence joins TRBV9 and TRBJ2-1; 7 nucleotides agree with TRBD2. Trimming cost V 4 bases and J 0 bases; bases outside gene matches: 4. CDR3 length equals 15 residues. CDR1 and CDR2 (germline): SGDLS, YYNGEE. This chain's CDR3 is CASSRSGSSYNEQFF. DNA of the CDR3: TGTGCCAGCAGCCGTAGCGGGTCCTCCTACAATGAGCAGTTCTTC.

This clone was seen only once. The chain employs TRBV29-1 and TRBJ2-3; 8 bases are a match to TRBD1. The ends lost 4 bases at V and 5 bases at J; junction bases unmatched: 5. This CDR3 has 13 amino acids. Looked up from germline, CDR1 is SQVTM and CDR2 is ANQGSEA. This CDR3 is CSVARGRGDTQYF. CDR3 sequence (DNA): TGCAGCGTTGCCAGGGGGCGGGGAGATACGCAGTATTTT.

This clone was seen only a few times. The chain employs TRBV30 and TRBJ2-1; TRBD2 matches at 8 bases. This CDR3 is 11 amino acids long. V was clipped by 4 bases and J by 13 bases; unmatched bases: 6. CDR1 is GTSNPN, CDR2 SVGIG, per germline (reference sequence). DNA for the CDR3: TGTGCCTGGAATACGGGAGGGCCTCAGTTCTTC. Protein: CAWNTGGPQFF.

This chain uses TRBV14 with TRBJ1-2, with TRBD1 identical over 7 bases. V lost 9 bases to trimming and J lost 5 bases; unmatched junction nucleotides: 6. The CDR3 extends over 12 amino acids. Per germline, CDR1 SGHDN and CDR2 FVKESK. CDR3 sequence reads: CASSTGDYGYTF. As DNA, the CDR3 is TGTGCCAGTTCAACAGGGGATTATGGCTACACCTTC. The whole variable domain, remainder taken from reference TRBV14 and TRBJ1-2, is EAGVTQFPSHSVIEKGQTVTLRCDPISGHDNLYWYRRVMGKEIKFLLHFVKESKQDESGMPNNRFLAERTGGTYSTLKVQPAELEDSGVYFCASSTGDYGYTFGSGTRLTVV.

This CDR3 is CASSTENEQYF. The CDR3 DNA reads as TGTGCCAGCAGTACCGAAAACGAGCAGTACTTC. The V call is TRBV13, the J call TRBJ2-7, with D hard to call. The CDR3 runs to 11 residues. Germline assignment: CDR1 PRHDT and CDR2 FYEKMQ (reference sequence). With 6 bases removed from V and 5 bases from J, the gap between germline ends came to 8 bases. The whole variable domain, filled in from reference TRBV13 and TRBJ2-7, reads AAGVIQSPRHLIKEKRETATLKCYPIPRHDTVYWYQQGPGQDPQFLISFYEKMQSDKGSIPDRFSAQQFSDYHSELNMSSLELGDSALYFCASSTENEQYFGPGTRLTVT.

V gene TRBV9 combines with J gene TRBJ2-3, with 14 bases matching TRBD2. V trimming: 3 bases; J trimming: 3 bases; junction bases outside the gene matches: 9. CDR3 length equals 18 residues. Germline V gene sequence: CDR1 SGDLS, CDR2 YYNGEE. The DNA of the CDR3 is TGTGCCAGCAGCGCAGGACTAGCGGGGGGCCAAGTGACAGATACGCAGTATTTT. Translation: CASSAGLAGGQVTDTQYF.

The sample holds a few counts of this clone. The rearrangement links TRBV29-1 to TRBJ2-7; D gene ambiguous. Germline V gene lookup returns CDR1 SQVTM and CDR2 ANQGSEA. The V end was cut by 2 bases, the J end by 0 bases, with 8 bases between. The CDR3 covers 13 residues. The CDR3 bases are TGCAGCGTTGAATATGGCGGCTCCTACGAGCAGTACTTC. Amino acids: CSVEYGGSYEQYF.

This clone turned up a few times. V gene TRBV28 combines with J gene TRBJ2-7, with D possibly being TRBD1 (6 bases). The ends were cut back, 1 base at V and 3 bases at J, with 13 bases in the middle. CDR1 is MDHEN, CDR2 SYDVKM, per germline. The CDR3 has 15 amino acids. The CDR3 region has the DNA TGTGCCAGCAGTTTATTTGCAGGGGCGAGCTACGAGCAGTACTTC. As protein: CASSLFAGASYEQYF.

The V call is TRBV7-2, the J call TRBJ2-3; D unclear. The CDR3 runs to 14 residues. Germline loops: CDR1 SGHTA, CDR2 FQGNSA. V lost 5 bases and J lost 0, with 9 bases in between. This CDR3 is CASSPSTSTDTQYF. CDR3 DNA sequence: TGTGCCAGCAGCCCCTCGACTAGCACAGATACGCAGTATTTT.

This clone turned up a few times. The chain recombines TRBV29-1 with TRBJ2-7; TRBD2 matches at 7 bases. V dropped 2 bases and J dropped 2; count of bases not matched to a gene: 3. Looked up from germline, CDR1 is SQVTM and CDR2 is ANQGSEA. The CDR3 loop spans 13 amino acids. This CDR3 is CSVELADTYEQYF. In DNA form, the CDR3 reads TGCAGCGTTGAACTAGCGGATACCTACGAGCAGTACTTC.

The chain employs TRBV29-1 and TRBJ2-7; TRBD1 agrees at 12 bases. The ends lost 6 bases at V and 0 bases at J; junction bases unmatched: 3. CDR3 size: 14 residues. Looked up from germline, CDR1 is SQVTM and CDR2 is ANQGSEA. This chain's CDR3 is CSVGQGASSYEQYF. The CDR3 nucleotides are TGCAGCGTGGGACAGGGGGCAAGCTCCTACGAGCAGTACTTC.

This clone has more than one count but fewer than ten. CDR3 sequence: CASLSRYTGELFF. The CDR3 nucleotides read TGCGCCAGTCTATCCAGGTACACCGGGGAGCTGTTTTTT. This sequence joins TRBV4-1 and TRBJ2-2; D is unclear. The CDR3 spans 13 residues. V was clipped by 9 bases and J by 3 bases, with 11 bases between them. CDR1 is MGHRA, CDR2 YSYEKL, per germline.

V is TRBV7-8 and J is TRBJ2-7; the match to TRBD2 covers 8 bases. V was pared by 5 bases and J by 0 bases, with 6 bases of the junction left unmatched. Germline loops: CDR1 SGHVS, CDR2 FQNEAQ. The CDR3 runs to 15 residues. CDR3 nucleotides: TGTGCCAGCAGCGTGAGCGGGAGCTACTCCTACGAGCAGTACTTC. This sequence encodes CASSVSGSYSYEQYF.

V and J are TRBV2 and TRBJ2-3, with 10 bases lining up with TRBD2. The CDR3 has 15 amino acids. The trim removed 4 bases at V and 7 bases at J, leaving 8 bases unmatched. Per the germline V gene, CDR1 is SNHLY and CDR2 is FYNNEI. The chain's CDR3 is CASSGSGGGLNTQYF. CDR3 sequence (DNA): TGTGCCAGCAGTGGAAGCGGGGGGGGCTTAAATACGCAGTATTTT.

This clone was observed a handful of times. The chain links TRBV6-6 to TRBJ1-1, with D hard to call. The CDR3 has 16 amino acids. The V end was cut by 6 bases, the J end by 0 bases, with 17 bases between. CDR1 and CDR2 (germline): MNHNY, SVGAGI (reference sequence). The CDR3 spells CASSPRASTMNTEAFF. The DNA for the CDR3 is TGTGCCAGCAGCCCGCGGGCCTCCACAATGAACACTGAAGCTTTCTTT.

The sample holds one count of this clone. The rearrangement joins TRBV11-2 to TRBJ2-7, with D perhaps TRBD1 (6 bases). The CDR3 is 14 residues long. The V end was cut by 5 bases, the J end by 5 bases, with 16 bases between. CDR1 and CDR2 (germline): SGHAT, FQNNGV. The CDR3: CASSPNTQGHEQYF. CDR3 coding DNA: TGTGCCAGCAGCCCCAACACACAGGGCCACGAGCAGTACTTC.

The chain has TRBV30 and TRBJ2-3, with no clear D. Germline CDR1 and CDR2: GTSNPN and SVGIG (reference sequence). Trimming cost V 5 bases and J 2 bases, with 5 bases left between them. The CDR3 contains 11 residues. This CDR3 is CAWEVTDTQYF. The CDR3 region has the DNA TGTGCCTGGGAAGTCACAGATACGCAGTATTTT.

The chain links TRBV30 to TRBJ2-3; D unresolved. V lost 3 bases and J 0 bases, leaving 7 bases between the germline ends. CDR1 GTSNPN and CDR2 SVGIG come from the germline V gene (reference sequence). The CDR3 is made up of 13 amino acids. This CDR3 is CAWRASSTDTQYF. For the CDR3, the DNA is TGTGCCTGGAGGGCGTCTAGCACAGATACGCAGTATTTT.

This chain joins TRBV5-1 and TRBJ2-1; D might be TRBD1 (6 bases). V gave up 1 base and J gave up 9 bases, with 14 bases separating them. Germline V lookup: CDR1 SGHRS, CDR2 YFSETQ. The length of the CDR3 is 14 residues. The DNA for the CDR3 is TGCGCCAGCAGCTTGACGCAGGGGTTAGGTGAGCAGTTCTTC. This gives the protein CASSLTQGLGEQFF.